This is a list of T cell receptor beta chains from one sample in a study of CD8 T cells in ankylosing spondylitis. TCRdb reprocessed the 5' RACE reads with MiXCR, giving one entry per CDR3 protein. The table lists approximately 220,000 distinct CDR3 sequences, around a quarter of them singletons. Sequencing used blood, either unsorted or a sorted T cell fraction (not recorded which). These receptor sequences come from a male donor with ankylosing spondylitis or in good health (not recorded which). CDR3s include the opening cysteine and the closing phenylalanine or tryptophan. The D gene is left open where the match is weak. Where a row states a size, it is once, few, many or the class of an expanded clone; other rows omit it.

clone size	D gene	V gene	J gene	CDR3 protein	CDR3 DNA
NA	TRBD1	TRBV7-6	TRBJ1-1	CASSLGQGALNAEAFF	TGTGCCAGCAGCTTGGGACAGGGGGCGCTGAATGCTGAAGCTTTCTTT
many	TRBD1	TRBV12-3/TRBV12-4	TRBJ1-6	CASSPPGQGTSPLHF	TGTGCCAGCAGTCCACCGGGACAGGGTACTTCACCCCTCCACTTT
NA	NA	TRBV5-1	TRBJ2-1	CASSWTVAGYNEQFF	TGCGCCAGCAGCTGGACGGTGGCCGGGTACAATGAGCAGTTCTTC
NA	TRBD1	TRBV12-3/TRBV12-4	TRBJ2-1	CASSTGTGVSEQFF	TGTGCCAGCAGTACCGGGACAGGGGTCAGTGAGCAGTTCTTC
few	TRBD2	TRBV9	TRBJ2-1	CASSVERGRAHNEQFF	TGTGCCAGCAGCGTAGAGCGCGGGAGGGCCCACAATGAGCAGTTCTTC
few	TRBD1	TRBV29-1	TRBJ2-3	CSVNTGDNTQYF	TGCAGCGTTAACACAGGGGATAATACGCAGTATTTT
many	TRBD1	TRBV6-2/TRBV6-3	TRBJ2-7	CASSLDRETSYEQYF	TGTGCCAGCAGCCTAGACAGGGAAACCTCCTACGAGCAGTACTTC
NA	NA	TRBV29-1	TRBJ2-6	CSVNPGGLVGANVLTF	TGCAGCGTTAACCCAGGAGGCCTGGTCGGGGCCAACGTCCTGACTTTC
many	TRBD1	TRBV6-2/TRBV6-3	TRBJ2-7	CASSKPGQGSYEQYF	TGTGCCAGCAGTAAACCGGGACAGGGCTCCTACGAGCAGTACTTC
NA	TRBD2	TRBV20-1	TRBJ2-7	CSASPTSAATYEQYF	TGCAGTGCTTCACCGACTAGCGCAGCCACCTACGAGCAGTACTTC
once	NA	TRBV4-2	TRBJ1-2	CASSQDITEGYGYTF	TGTGCCAGCAGCCAAGACATAACCGAAGGGTATGGCTACACCTTC
NA	TRBD2	TRBV20-1	TRBJ2-7	CSAMTSERYEQYF	TGCAGTGCCATGACTAGCGAACGCTACGAGCAGTACTTC
NA	TRBD1	TRBV6-1	TRBJ1-3	CASSPQGKDHTIYF	TGTGCCAGCAGTCCACAGGGGAAGGATCACACCATATATTTT
many	TRBD2	TRBV20-1	TRBJ2-1	CSARGSSGSSEQFF	TGCAGTGCTAGAGGGTCTAGCGGGAGCAGTGAGCAGTTCTTC
few	NA	TRBV10-3	TRBJ2-7	CAISETSPYEQYF	TGTGCCATCAGTGAAACTAGTCCCTACGAGCAGTACTTC
few	NA	TRBV6-1	TRBJ2-2	CASSEGVQNTGELFF	TGTGCCAGCAGTGAGGGCGTTCAGAACACCGGGGAGCTGTTTTTT
few	TRBD1	TRBV5-1	TRBJ2-1	CASSPGQVRREQFF	TGCGCCAGCAGCCCGGGACAGGTTCGGAGGGAGCAGTTCTTC
NA	TRBD2	TRBV20-1	TRBJ2-3	CSASFPSGSGGDTQYF	TGCAGTGCTAGCTTCCCTAGCGGGAGTGGGGGGGATACGCAGTATTTT
few	TRBD1	TRBV11-2	TRBJ2-5	CASSQRSGGQETQYF	TGTGCCAGCAGCCAAAGGTCAGGGGGCCAAGAGACCCAGTACTTC
NA	NA	TRBV12-2	TRBJ1-1	CASRFGHLNTEAFF	TGTGCAAGTCGCTTCGGACACTTGAACACTGAAGCTTTCTTT
NA	NA	TRBV7-9	TRBJ1-3	CASTQQQGSGNTIYF	TGTGCCAGCACCCAACAACAGGGCTCTGGAAACACCATATATTTT
few	NA	TRBV2	TRBJ1-1	CASRRAGGTEAFF	TGTGCCAGCAGGCGGGCCGGGGGTACTGAAGCTTTCTTT
many	TRBD2	TRBV6-1	TRBJ2-1	CASSEFGGSSYNEQFF	TGTGCCAGCAGTGAATTCGGGGGGAGCTCCTACAATGAGCAGTTCTTC
few	NA	TRBV4-3	TRBJ2-4	CASSQTQQGPKNIQYF	TGCGCCAGCAGCCAGACCCAACAGGGCCCCAAAAACATTCAGTACTTC
NA	TRBD2	TRBV12-3/TRBV12-4	TRBJ2-7	CASSSGREDYEQYF	TGTGCCAGCAGTTCAGGGCGGGAGGACTACGAGCAGTACTTC
NA	NA	TRBV7-2	TRBJ2-1	CASTFQGGNYNEQFF	TGTGCCAGCACCTTCCAGGGCGGGAATTACAATGAGCAGTTCTTC
NA	TRBD2	TRBV6-2/TRBV6-3	TRBJ2-1	CASSFRLAGGMLFF	TGTGCCAGCAGTTTCCGACTAGCGGGAGGGATGCTGTTCTTC
few	NA	TRBV4-3	TRBJ2-7	CASSRGSQSYEQYF	TGCGCCAGCAGCCGAGGGAGCCAATCCTACGAGCAGTACTTC
many	TRBD1	TRBV12-3/TRBV12-4	TRBJ2-3	CASSPILGTGRDTQYF	TGTGCCAGCAGCCCTATCCTTGGGACAGGGCGCGATACGCAGTATTTT
many	TRBD2	TRBV14	TRBJ2-3	CASSQRRLADSGDTQYF	TGTGCCAGCAGCCAAAGGAGACTAGCCGATTCGGGAGATACGCAGTATTTT
NA	NA	TRBV5-6	TRBJ1-6	CASRPRRTSDPPLHF	TGTGCCAGCAGACCCAGGCGGACATCGGATCCACCCCTCCACTTT
NA	NA	TRBV6-2/TRBV6-3	TRBJ1-1	CASSYSAGKVNTEAFF	TGTGCCAGCAGTTACTCGGCAGGGAAAGTGAACACTGAAGCTTTCTTT
many	NA	TRBV5-1	TRBJ1-2	CASSPRTAANYGYTF	TGCGCCAGCAGCCCGCGGACAGCAGCTAACTATGGCTACACCTTC
NA	TRBD2	TRBV3-1	TRBJ2-7	CASSYGTSVDEQYF	TGTGCCAGCAGCTACGGGACTAGCGTCGACGAGCAGTACTTC
many	NA	TRBV5-5	TRBJ2-3	CASSRLGSTDTQYF	TGTGCCAGCAGCCGGCTGGGAAGCACAGATACGCAGTATTTT
few	NA	TRBV11-2	TRBJ2-7	CASSLDLTLTYEQYF	TGTGCCAGCAGCTTAGATCTGACGCTAACCTACGAGCAGTACTTC
NA	TRBD2	TRBV29-1	TRBJ2-7	CSGGTSGNWGEQYF	TGCAGCGGTGGGACTAGCGGGAACTGGGGCGAGCAGTACTTC
many	NA	TRBV29-1	TRBJ1-4	CAGGNEKLFF	TGCGCGGGGGGGAACGAAAAACTGTTTTTT
NA	TRBD2	TRBV5-1	TRBJ2-7	CASSSGLAGVSSYEQYF	TGCGCCAGCAGCTCGGGACTAGCGGGGGTTAGCTCCTACGAGCAGTACTTC
NA	NA	TRBV20-1	TRBJ1-2	CSAPRVGGYGYTF	TGCAGTGCCCCGCGGGTGGGGGGCTATGGCTACACCTTC
many	TRBD1	TRBV29-1	TRBJ2-3	CSATTGGGTDTQYF	TGCAGCGCGACGACAGGGGGCGGCACAGATACGCAGTATTTT
many	TRBD2	TRBV7-3	TRBJ2-3	CASSPAAYSGVTQYF	TGTGCCAGCAGTCCCGCGGCATATAGCGGGGTAACGCAGTATTTT
few	NA	TRBV28	TRBJ1-6	CASREQGSYNSPLHF	TGTGCCAGCAGGGAACAGGGATCCTATAATTCACCCCTCCACTTT
many	NA	TRBV5-1	TRBJ1-1	CASSHAGGEAEAFF	TGCGCCAGCAGCCATGCGGGGGGGGAGGCTGAAGCTTTCTTT
NA	TRBD2	TRBV3-1	TRBJ2-1	CASSQGSSGSAEQFF	TGTGCCAGCAGCCAAGGTTCTAGCGGGAGCGCTGAGCAGTTCTTC
NA	NA	TRBV12-3/TRBV12-4	TRBJ2-5	CASSLIREETQYF	TGTGCCAGCAGTTTAATTAGGGAAGAGACCCAGTACTTC
many	NA	TRBV28	TRBJ1-1	CASTSSGSANTEAFF	TGTGCCAGCACCTCGTCGGGCTCCGCGAACACTGAAGCTTTCTTT
few	NA	TRBV20-1	TRBJ2-7	CSAERVAYEQYF	TGCAGTGCGGAGCGGGTGGCCTACGAGCAGTACTTC
few	NA	TRBV10-3	TRBJ2-1	CAISSTGTSYNEQFF	TGTGCCATCAGTTCTACCGGGACGTCCTACAATGAGCAGTTCTTC
few	TRBD1	TRBV5-1	TRBJ2-5	CASSPWTGSETQYF	TGCGCCAGCAGCCCGTGGACAGGGTCAGAGACCCAGTACTTC
NA	TRBD2	TRBV6-5	TRBJ2-1	CASSYSWASGSYHNEQFF	TGTGCCAGCAGTTACTCATGGGCTAGCGGGAGTTACCACAATGAGCAGTTCTTC
many	NA	TRBV29-1	TRBJ2-3	CSVEGRGIKPSTDTQYF	TGCAGCGTTGAAGGTCGAGGTATTAAGCCTAGCACAGATACGCAGTATTTT
medium-sized	TRBD2	TRBV4-2	TRBJ2-3	CASSQDMAGEADTQYF	TGTGCCAGCAGCCAAGATATGGCGGGAGAGGCAGATACGCAGTATTTT
many	NA	TRBV5-6	TRBJ1-2	CASSLSGTAYGYTF	TGTGCCAGCAGCCTGTCCGGGACCGCATATGGCTACACCTTC
NA	NA	TRBV20-1	TRBJ1-6	CSARETDSPLHF	TGCAGTGCTAGAGAAACAGATTCACCCCTCCACTTT
many	NA	TRBV5-1	TRBJ1-1	CASSFDPLRDFAEAFF	TGCGCCAGCAGCTTCGATCCCCTCAGGGATTTCGCCGAGGCTTTCTTT